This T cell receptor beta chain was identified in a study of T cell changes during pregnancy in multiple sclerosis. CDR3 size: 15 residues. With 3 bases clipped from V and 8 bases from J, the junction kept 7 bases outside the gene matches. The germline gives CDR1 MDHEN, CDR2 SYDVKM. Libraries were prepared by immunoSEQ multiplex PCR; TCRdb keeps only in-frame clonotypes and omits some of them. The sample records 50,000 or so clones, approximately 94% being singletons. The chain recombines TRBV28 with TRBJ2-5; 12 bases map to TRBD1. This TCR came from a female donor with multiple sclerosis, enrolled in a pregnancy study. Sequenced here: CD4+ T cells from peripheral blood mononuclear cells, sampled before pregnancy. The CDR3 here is CASSLRGTGGSTQYF. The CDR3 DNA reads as TGTGCCAGCAGTTTGAGGGGGACAGGGGGCTCTACCCAGTACTTC.